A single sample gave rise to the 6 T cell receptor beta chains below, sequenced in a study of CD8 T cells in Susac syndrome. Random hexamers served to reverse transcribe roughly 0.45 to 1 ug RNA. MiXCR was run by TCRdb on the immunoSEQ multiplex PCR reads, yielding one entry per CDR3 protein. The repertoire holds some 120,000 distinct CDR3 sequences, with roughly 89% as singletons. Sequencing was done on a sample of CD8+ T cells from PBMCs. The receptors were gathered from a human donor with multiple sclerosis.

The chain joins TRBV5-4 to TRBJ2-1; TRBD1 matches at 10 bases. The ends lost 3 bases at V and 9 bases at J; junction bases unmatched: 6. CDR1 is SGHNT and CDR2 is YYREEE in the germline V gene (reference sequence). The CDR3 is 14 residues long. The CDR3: CASSYGTGASEQFF. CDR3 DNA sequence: TGTGCCAGCAGCTATGGGACAGGGGCGAGTGAGCAGTTCTTC.

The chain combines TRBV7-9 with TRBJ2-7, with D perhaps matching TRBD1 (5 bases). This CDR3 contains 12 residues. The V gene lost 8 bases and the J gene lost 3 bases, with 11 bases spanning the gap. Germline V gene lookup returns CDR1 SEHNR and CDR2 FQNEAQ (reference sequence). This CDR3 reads CASRSQGYEQYF. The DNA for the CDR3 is TGTGCCAGCCGAAGTCAGGGCTACGAGCAGTACTTC.

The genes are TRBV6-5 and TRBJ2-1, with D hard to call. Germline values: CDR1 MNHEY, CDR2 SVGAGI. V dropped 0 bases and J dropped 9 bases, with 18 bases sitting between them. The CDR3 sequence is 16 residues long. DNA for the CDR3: TGTGCCAGCAGTTACTCTACATCCTGGATTCTTGGTGAGCAGTTCTTC. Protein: CASSYSTSWILGEQFF.

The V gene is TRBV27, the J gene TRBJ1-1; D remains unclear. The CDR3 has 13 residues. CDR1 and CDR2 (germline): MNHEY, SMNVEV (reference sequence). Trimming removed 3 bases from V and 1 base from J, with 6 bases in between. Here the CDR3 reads CASSFGENTEAFF. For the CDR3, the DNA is TGTGCCAGCAGTTTCGGGGAGAACACTGAAGCTTTCTTT.

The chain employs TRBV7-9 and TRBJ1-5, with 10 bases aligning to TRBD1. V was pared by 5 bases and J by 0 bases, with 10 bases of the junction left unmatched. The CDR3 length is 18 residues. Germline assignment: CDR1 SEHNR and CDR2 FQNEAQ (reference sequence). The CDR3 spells CASSLGDRGPYSNQPQHF. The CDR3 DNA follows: TGTGCCAGCAGCCTAGGGGACAGGGGCCCTTATAGCAATCAGCCCCAGCATTTT. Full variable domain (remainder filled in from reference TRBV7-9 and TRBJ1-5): DTGVSQNPRHKITKRGQNVTFRCDPISEHNRLYWYRQTLGQGPEFLTYFQNEAQLEKSRLLSDRFSAERPKGSFSTLEIQRTEQGDSAMYLCASSLGDRGPYSNQPQHFGDGTRLSIL.

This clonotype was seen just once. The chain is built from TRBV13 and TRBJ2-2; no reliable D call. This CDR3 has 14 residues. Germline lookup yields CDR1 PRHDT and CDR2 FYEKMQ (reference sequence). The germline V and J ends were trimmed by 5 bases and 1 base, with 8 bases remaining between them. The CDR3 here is CASSRYRNTGELFF. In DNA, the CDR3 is TGTGCCAGCAGCCGCTACCGGAACACCGGGGAGCTGTTTTTT.